One and the same sample provided the 32 T cell receptor beta chains below, sequenced in a study of glioma-infiltrating T cells after dendritic cell vaccination listed by TCRdb under 2016. The time point label here, explained by the study, means: after dendritic cell vaccination, including at tumor progression/relapse. The method was the immunoSEQ multiplex PCR assay. TCRdb stores this immuneACCESS table with in-frame sequences only. Part of the clones is absent; in the studies checked, under half of the shortfall reflects unresolved V genes, and no reason is known for the rest. The table for this sample lists over 55,000 clones; roughly 80% of them were counted only once. The ten top clones hold about a sixth of the sample. The sample in question was blood, obtained after dendritic cell vaccination. Every receptor here comes from a human donor with glioblastoma.

Only a few counts were recorded for this clone. The genes are TRBV19 and TRBJ2-7, with a possible D match to TRBD1 (6 bases). V lost 7 bases and J lost 2, with 12 bases in between. The CDR3 length is 13 residues. Germline V gene sequence: CDR1 LNHDA, CDR2 SQIVND (reference sequence). The CDR3 DNA follows: TGTGCCAGTACGGCCAGGGGAACCTACGAGCAGTACTTC. Translating it yields CASTARGTYEQYF.

The J gene is TRBJ1-2, the V gene TRBV5-1; D is possibly TRBD1 (5 bases). The CDR3 has 14 residues. The V end lost 4 bases, the J end lost 7 bases, and 17 bases lay between the germline ends. CDR1 SGHRS and CDR2 YFSETQ come from the germline V gene. CDR3 in amino acids: CASSATGTSSGYTF. CDR3 nucleotides: TGCGCCAGCAGCGCGACCGGGACTTCTTCTGGCTACACCTTC.

Regarding this clone: Germline and junction disagree at one end, which may indicate a read error. This chain links TRBV15 with TRBJ1-3; D unresolved. Germline CDR1 LNHNV, CDR2 YYDKDF (reference sequence). The CDR3 consists of 14 residues. For the CDR3, the DNA is TGTGCCACCAGCATTGGGAGCTCTGGAAACGCCATATATTTT. This codes for CATSIGSSGNAIYF.

This chain uses TRBV7-2 with TRBJ1-2, with 7 bases lining up with TRBD1. This CDR3 contains 17 residues. Germline V gives CDR1 SGHTA, CDR2 FQGNSA. J lost 8 bases, V lost 2 bases, and 17 bases had no gene match. The CDR3 spells CASSLHPRQEGARGYTF. CDR3 nucleotide sequence: TGTGCCAGCAGCTTACACCCGAGGCAGGAGGGGGCGCGAGGCTACACCTTC.

In its sample, this clone was seen once. The rearrangement links TRBV19 to TRBJ1-2; the D gene is possibly TRBD1 (6 bases). Germline-derived CDR1 and CDR2 are LNHDA and SQIVND (reference sequence). V was clipped by 8 bases and J by 0 bases, with 13 bases between them. There are 14 residues in the CDR3. CDR3 region: CASSRTAANYGYTF. The DNA for the CDR3 is TGTGCCAGTTCCAGGACAGCAGCTAACTATGGCTACACCTTC.

The genes are TRBV27 and TRBJ2-1; tentative D call: TRBD2 (6 bases). The CDR3 sequence is 15 residues long. Per germline, CDR1 MNHEY and CDR2 SMNVEV (reference sequence). Deletions cut 2 bases from V and 9 bases from J, with 17 bases between. The CDR3 spells CASSLKGGGWGEQFF. The DNA for the CDR3 is TGTGCCAGCAGTTTAAAGGGTGGGGGGTGGGGTGAGCAGTTCTTC.

The rearrangement uses TRBV10-2 and TRBJ2-3, with D maybe TRBD2 (5 bases). The germline V gene has CDR1 WSHSY and CDR2 SAAADI. Trimming took 3 bases from V and 0 from J, leaving 10 bases between them. The CDR3 consists of 15 residues. Written as DNA, the CDR3 is TGCGCCAGCAGTGAAAGCGGAACTAGCACAGATACGCAGTATTTT. Translating gives CASSESGTSTDTQYF.

The chain links TRBV5-1 to TRBJ1-1, with a tentative D call TRBD1 (5 bases). The CDR3 has 13 residues. In germline, CDR1 is SGHRS, CDR2 YFSETQ. Trimming pared 4 bases from V and 5 bases from J, leaving 12 bases between. CDR3 region: CASSPETDTEAFF. As DNA, the CDR3 is TGCGCCAGCAGCCCGGAGACAGATACTGAAGCTTTCTTT.

The chain recombines TRBV2 with TRBJ2-7, with 13 bases identical to TRBD2. From germline, CDR1 is SNHLY and CDR2 FYNNEI. V was clipped by 1 base and J by 3 bases; unmatched bases: 0. The CDR3 is 15 residues long. CDR3 residues: CASSEGLAGGYEQYF. DNA for the CDR3: TGTGCCAGCAGTGAAGGACTAGCGGGGGGCTACGAGCAGTACTTC.

This clone was seen more than once but under ten times. The rearrangement links TRBV6-6 to TRBJ2-7; tentatively, D is TRBD1 (6 bases). Germline V gives CDR1 MNHNY, CDR2 SVGAGI (reference sequence). With 5 bases removed from V and 3 bases from J, the gap between germline ends came to 17 bases. The CDR3 runs to 15 residues. Written as DNA, the CDR3 is TGTGCCAGCAGTCCCACCCGACAGGTGGGCTACGAGCAGTACTTC. Its protein is CASSPTRQVGYEQYF.

The rearrangement uses TRBV18 and TRBJ1-1, with 8 bases aligning to TRBD1. Germline-derived CDR1 and CDR2 are KGHSH and LQKENI. The CDR3 spans 16 residues. Unmatched junction bases numbered 14, after V lost 6 bases and J lost 5 bases. As DNA, the CDR3 is TGTGCCAGCTCGCTCGACAGGGGTGATGCGAGTACTGAAGCTTTCTTT. Its translation is CASSLDRGDASTEAFF. Variable domain in full (rest from reference TRBV18 and TRBJ1-1): NAGVMQNPRHLVRRRGQEARLRCSPMKGHSHVYWYRQLPEEGLKFMVYLQKENIIDESGMPKERFSAEFPKEGPSILRIQQVVRGDSAAYFCASSLDRGDASTEAFFGQGTRLTVV.

In this sample, this clone turned up once. The chain uses TRBV4-1 and TRBJ1-1; the match to TRBD1 covers 12 bases. V lost 5 bases to trimming and J lost 6 bases; unmatched junction nucleotides: 7. This CDR3 contains 15 residues. Germline-derived CDR1 and CDR2 are MGHRA and YSYEKL. This CDR3 reads CASSEGQGAFPEAFF. The DNA of the CDR3 is TGCGCCAGCAGCGAGGGACAGGGGGCGTTTCCTGAAGCTTTCTTT.

The rearrangement links TRBV18 to TRBJ2-5; TRBD2 matches at 7 bases. V lost 3 bases, J lost 3 bases, and 4 bases stayed unmatched. Per the germline V gene, CDR1 is KGHSH and CDR2 is LQKENI. The CDR3 extends over 14 amino acids. CDR3: CASSPGGREETQYF. In DNA form, the CDR3 reads TGTGCCAGCTCACCCGGGGGGAGAGAAGAGACCCAGTACTTC.

In this sample, this clone turned up a few times. This sequence joins TRBV10-2 and TRBJ1-4; weak D call: TRBD1 (5 bases). Germline V gene sequence: CDR1 WSHSY, CDR2 SAAADI. CDR3 length: 15 residues. Trimming stripped 3 bases from V and 7 bases from J, with 15 bases between. The CDR3 region is CASSEGAGSGEKLFF. CDR3 in DNA: TGCGCCAGCAGTGAAGGGGCCGGGAGCGGTGAAAAACTGTTTTTT.

The gene calls are TRBV5-1 and TRBJ1-1; D gene ambiguous. The length of the CDR3 is 13 residues. The V gene lost 0 bases and the J gene lost 3 bases, with 6 bases spanning the gap. Germline CDR1 reads SGHRS; CDR2 reads YFSETQ. The CDR3 loop reads CASSLAMDTEAFF. CDR3 nucleotides: TGCGCCAGCAGCTTGGCTATGGACACTGAAGCTTTCTTT. The whole variable domain, remainder taken from reference TRBV5-1 and TRBJ1-1, is KAGVTQTPRYLIKTRGQQVTLSCSPISGHRSVSWYQQTPGQGLQFLFEYFSETQRNKGNFPGRFSGRQFSNSRSEMNVSTLELGDSALYLCASSLAMDTEAFFGQGTRLTVV.

The chain uses TRBV5-8 and TRBJ1-1; weak D call: TRBD1 (6 bases). Trimming cost V 5 bases and J 1 base, with 12 bases left between them. Looked up from germline, CDR1 is SGHTS and CDR2 is YDEGEE. The CDR3 has 14 amino acids. The CDR3: CASRSQGKNTEAFF. The CDR3 nucleotides read TGTGCCAGCAGATCTCAGGGGAAGAACACTGAAGCTTTCTTT.

The V and J genes are TRBV4-2 and TRBJ1-2; D is ambiguous. Deletions cut 5 bases from V and 10 bases from J, with 20 bases between. The CDR3 contains 14 residues. Germline CDR1 and CDR2: LGHNA and YNFKEQ. CDR3 loop: CASSVRLNNDDYTF. The CDR3 DNA sequence: TGTGCCAGCAGCGTAAGACTCAATAACGATGACTACACCTTC.

The chain links TRBV6-1 to TRBJ2-3; TRBD1 agrees at 7 bases. The CDR3 consists of 15 residues. The germline CDR1 and CDR2 sequences are MNHNS and SASEGT. V shed 7 bases, J shed 2 bases, and the junction held 9 bases outside the gene matches. Here the CDR3 reads CASISRGGITDTQYF. The CDR3 DNA is TGTGCCAGCATTTCAAGAGGGGGCATCACAGATACGCAGTATTTT.

CDR3 protein: CAWSVQGVIGLYGYTF. The CDR3 DNA follows: TGTGCCTGGAGTGTACAAGGAGTAATCGGACTCTATGGCTACACCTTC. V is TRBV30 and J is TRBJ1-2, with D unclear. Germline values: CDR1 GTSNPN, CDR2 SVGIG (reference sequence). The CDR3 extends over 16 amino acids. V was shortened by 0 bases and J by 4 bases, with 18 bases between the two germline ends.

This rearrangement joins TRBV7-2 to TRBJ2-3; 10 nucleotides agree with TRBD2. In germline, CDR1 is SGHTA, CDR2 FQGNSA. The CDR3 is made up of 17 amino acids. The ends lost 5 bases at V and 1 base at J; junction bases unmatched: 9. The CDR3, as DNA: TGTGCCAGCAGCCTCAAAAACCTAGCGGGAGGCACAGATACGCAGTATTTT. Its translation is CASSLKNLAGGTDTQYF.

The chain recombines TRBV19 with TRBJ2-7; D possibly corresponds to TRBD1 (6 bases). The CDR3 runs to 11 residues. Germline lookup yields CDR1 LNHDA and CDR2 SQIVND (reference sequence). The V end was cut by 10 bases, the J end by 4 bases, with 11 bases between. CDR3 sequence reads: CATQGGYEQYF. As DNA, the CDR3 is TGTGCCACCCAAGGGGGTTACGAGCAGTACTTC.

This chain joins TRBV19 and TRBJ1-6, with 10 positions matching TRBD1. The CDR3 sequence is 16 residues long. V dropped 5 bases and J dropped 5; count of bases not matched to a gene: 6. CDR1 LNHDA and CDR2 SQIVND come from the germline V gene (reference sequence). The CDR3 DNA follows: TGTGCCAGTAGTCCACGGACAGGGGGGAATAATTCACCCCTCCACTTT. This gives the protein CASSPRTGGNNSPLHF.

This rearrangement joins TRBV7-9 to TRBJ2-4; 10 bases are a match to TRBD2. This CDR3 has 16 residues. J was trimmed by 7 bases and V by 1 base; bases with no gene match: 7. The germline V gene has CDR1 SEHNR and CDR2 FQNEAQ (reference sequence). CDR3 amino acids: CASSLGGLAFRNIQYF. As DNA, the CDR3 is TGTGCCAGCAGCTTAGGGGGACTAGCGTTTAGGAACATTCAGTACTTC.

The rearrangement links TRBV11-3 to TRBJ1-1, with D unresolved. Looked up from germline, CDR1 is SGHNT and CDR2 is YENEEA. Trimming left V 1 base short and J 2 bases short, with 8 bases between. The length of the CDR3 is 14 residues. CDR3 in amino acids: CASSLGRANTEAFF. Here the CDR3 DNA reads TGTGCCAGCAGCTTAGGCCGCGCAAACACTGAAGCTTTCTTT.

In DNA form, the CDR3 reads TGTGCCAGCAGCTTAGAGGTACAGGCCTACGAGCAGTACTTC. This sequence encodes CASSLEVQAYEQYF. This chain connects TRBV11-2 to TRBJ2-7; tentatively, D is TRBD1 (5 bases). V was cut by 0 bases and J by 2 bases, with 8 bases left in between. This CDR3 spans 14 amino acids. CDR1 is SGHAT and CDR2 is FQNNGV in the germline V gene.

This chain joins TRBV19 and TRBJ1-1; D is ambiguous. Per germline, CDR1 LNHDA and CDR2 SQIVND (reference sequence). This CDR3 has 14 residues. Trimming cost V 6 bases and J 6 bases, with 17 bases left between them. CDR3 region: CASSWAFQSSEAFF. CDR3 sequence (DNA): TGTGCCAGTAGCTGGGCCTTCCAAAGCTCTGAAGCTTTCTTT.

J is TRBJ1-1 and V is TRBV4-2, with 9 bases identical to TRBD1. Germline CDR1 LGHNA, CDR2 YNFKEQ. The CDR3 extends over 18 amino acids. After removal of 0 bases from V and 3 bases from J, the junction contained 11 bases not matched to a gene. The DNA for the CDR3 is TGTGCCAGCAGCCAAGATCAGGGGACAGGGATATCGCACACTGAAGCTTTCTTT. This gives the protein CASSQDQGTGISHTEAFF.

The CDR3 DNA is TGTGCCAGCAGCTTAGACAGGGGTTCGGGTGAAAAACTGTTTTTT. Translation: CASSLDRGSGEKLFF. The rearrangement links TRBV7-6 to TRBJ1-4; TRBD1 matches 7 bases. The germline CDR1 and CDR2 sequences are SGHVS and FNYEAQ. Germline trimming cut 1 base from V and 7 bases from J; bases unmatched to any gene: 6. The CDR3 runs 15 residues.

This chain joins TRBV19 and TRBJ2-1; D call uncertain. Trimming pared 4 bases from V and 0 bases from J, leaving 13 bases between. The germline CDR1 and CDR2 sequences are LNHDA and SQIVND (reference sequence). This CDR3 contains 16 residues. The CDR3 here is CASSKSSGDSYNEQFF. As DNA, the CDR3 is TGTGCCAGTAGTAAGTCATCGGGTGACTCCTACAATGAGCAGTTCTTC.

The chain couples TRBV5-6 to TRBJ2-7; TRBD2 matches at 10 bases. The germline gives CDR1 SGHDT, CDR2 YYEEEE. The length of the CDR3 is 15 residues. With V trimmed by 1 base and J by 2 bases, 3 bases remained unmatched. DNA of the CDR3: TGTGCCAGCAGCTTGCTAGCGGGGGTTACCTACGAGCAGTACTTC. As protein: CASSLLAGVTYEQYF.

This chain connects TRBV5-1 to TRBJ1-1, with 8 bases matching TRBD1. The ends lost 4 bases at V and 1 base at J; junction bases unmatched: 6. The CDR3 sequence is 15 residues long. Germline V gives CDR1 SGHRS, CDR2 YFSETQ. The CDR3 protein is CASSRETGENTEAFF. In DNA, the CDR3 is TGCGCCAGCAGCCGAGAGACAGGGGAGAACACTGAAGCTTTCTTT.

The gene calls are TRBV10-3 and TRBJ1-1, with D tentatively TRBD1 (6 bases). The CDR3 contains 15 residues. V lost 1 base and J lost 8, with 17 bases in between. Germline lookup yields CDR1 ENHRY and CDR2 SYGVKD. CDR3 amino acids: CAISELAQGEGEAFF. The CDR3 DNA is TGTGCCATCAGTGAGTTGGCACAGGGAGAGGGAGAAGCTTTCTTT.